Below, 7 T cell receptor beta chains from the same sample are listed, as sequenced in a study of shared clonotypes between healthy human individuals. The data were produced by immunoSEQ multiplex PCR, yet TCRdb's version contains in-frame clones alone and is incomplete. The data hold about 1 million clones, with about 75% observed a single time. Sequencing was performed on memory CD4+ T cells sorted from blood. The sample's subset: CD45RA-negative fraction. These receptors were obtained from a man younger than 35 in good health.

This chain links TRBV10-1 with TRBJ1-5; D is unclear. V lost 6 bases to trimming and J lost 3 bases, with 12 bases between them. Germline V gene lookup returns CDR1 WNHNN and CDR2 SYGVQD (reference sequence). The CDR3 has 14 amino acids. CDR3 coding DNA: TGCGCCAGCAGGAGGAGGGAGAACAATCAGCCCCAGCATTTT. It codes for CASRRRENNQPQHF.

The V gene is TRBV5-1, the J gene TRBJ2-4; TRBD2 matches 8 bases. This CDR3 is 15 amino acids long. The germline gives CDR1 SGHRS, CDR2 YFSETQ. Trimming took 0 bases from V and 4 from J; bases not matched to a gene: 3. This CDR3 is CASSLAGGGKNIQYF. CDR3 nucleotide sequence: TGCGCCAGCAGCTTGGCCGGCGGGGGGAAAAACATTCAGTACTTC.

The gene calls are TRBV2 and TRBJ2-1; maybe TRBD2 (6 bases). Trimming removed 3 bases from V and 0 bases from J, with 9 bases in between. Looked up from germline, CDR1 is SNHLY and CDR2 is FYNNEI. This CDR3 has 15 amino acids. The CDR3 loop reads CASSDGGTSYNEQFF. The CDR3 nucleotides are TGTGCCAGCAGTGACGGCGGGACCTCCTACAATGAGCAGTTCTTC.

The V and J genes are TRBV7-9 and TRBJ2-3, with D tentatively TRBD1 or TRBD2 (6 bases each). The ends were cut back, 5 bases at V and 0 bases at J, with 15 bases in the middle. Germline assignment: CDR1 SEHNR and CDR2 FQNEAQ (reference sequence). CDR3 length: 16 residues. For the CDR3, the DNA is TGTGCCAGCAGCCCGAGGGGGGCCTCTAGCACAGATACGCAGTATTTT. Amino acids: CASSPRGASSTDTQYF.

CDR3 protein: CASSKGLALEETQYF. The CDR3 nucleotides read TGTGCCAGCAGCAAAGGACTAGCGTTAGAAGAGACCCAGTACTTC. V usage is TRBV11-3 and J usage is TRBJ2-5, with 9 positions matching TRBD2. In germline, CDR1 is SGHNT, CDR2 YENEEA. Germline trimming cut 5 bases from V and 3 bases from J; bases unmatched to any gene: 7. The CDR3 covers 15 residues. The full variable domain, its missing parts supplied by reference TRBV11-3 and TRBJ2-5, is EAGVVQSPRYKIIEKKQPVAFWCNPISGHNTLYWYLQNLGQGPELLIRYENEEAVDDSQLPKDRFSAERLKGVDSTLKIQPAELGDSAVYLCASSKGLALEETQYFGPGTRLLVL.

This rearrangement joins TRBV10-1 to TRBJ2-1; tentatively, D is TRBD2 (5 bases). V gave up 0 bases and J gave up 5 bases, with 11 bases separating them. The germline gives CDR1 WNHNN, CDR2 SYGVQD (reference sequence). The CDR3 has 15 residues. The CDR3 loop reads CASSESGLYDNEQFF. The CDR3 DNA reads TGCGCCAGCAGTGAGTCAGGACTCTATGACAATGAGCAGTTCTTC.

This chain connects TRBV6-5 to TRBJ1-5; D ambiguous. The CDR3 consists of 15 residues. Deletions cut 6 bases from V and 0 bases from J, with 12 bases between. Germline V gene sequence: CDR1 MNHEY, CDR2 SVGAGI. The DNA for the CDR3 is TGTGCCAGCAGCCCCCGGGGAAATAGCAATCAGCCCCAGCATTTT. It encodes CASSPRGNSNQPQHF.